A selection of T cell receptor beta chains follows, all from one sample in a study of cytomegalovirus exposure and HLA in healthy donors. Produced via immunoSEQ multiplex PCR; TCRdb's table is partial and in-frame only. The sample holds tens of thousands of clones, approximately 76% seen once. Material: PBMCs. The origin of the receptors is a man in his fifties in good health and CMV-seronegative. CDR3s include the opening cysteine and the closing phenylalanine or tryptophan. D genes are given only for firm matches. Clone size is given for some rows only: seen once, a few or many times, or a class if the clone is expanded.

v_gene: TRBV7-2
abundance: NA
d_gene: TRBD1
j_gene: TRBJ1-5
CDR3aa: CASSSIAGTGAGQPQHF
CDR3nt: TGTGCCAGCAGCTCAATAGCCGGGACAGGGGCTGGTCAGCCCCAGCATTTT

v_gene: TRBV5-1
abundance: NA
d_gene: NA
j_gene: TRBJ2-5
CDR3aa: CASSSGLTQETQYF
CDR3nt: TGCGCCAGCAGCTCCGGACTAACCCAAGAGACCCAGTACTTC

v_gene: TRBV6-5
abundance: NA
d_gene: NA
j_gene: TRBJ2-5
CDR3aa: CASSYSSASAPETQYF
CDR3nt: TGTGCCAGCAGTTACTCGTCCGCTAGCGCGCCGGAGACCCAGTACTTC

v_gene: TRBV7-3
abundance: NA
d_gene: TRBD1
j_gene: TRBJ2-7
CDR3aa: CASSLLGTGPYEQYF
CDR3nt: TGTGCCAGCAGCTTATTAGGGACAGGGCCCTACGAGCAGTACTTC

v_gene: TRBV6-5
abundance: NA
d_gene: NA
j_gene: TRBJ2-3
CDR3aa: CASSYQGGDTQYF
CDR3nt: TGTGCCAGCAGTTACCAGGGGGGAGATACGCAGTATTTT

v_gene: TRBV6-5
abundance: NA
d_gene: TRBD1
j_gene: TRBJ2-7
CDR3aa: CASIMDRVVVEQYF
CDR3nt: TGTGCCAGCATAATGGACAGGGTCGTAGTCGAGCAGTACTTC

v_gene: TRBV6-5
abundance: NA
d_gene: NA
j_gene: TRBJ1-2
CDR3aa: CASSYRGTDRYTF
CDR3nt: TGTGCCAGCAGTTACCGGGGGACGGATCGCTACACCTTC

v_gene: TRBV5-6
abundance: NA
d_gene: TRBD1
j_gene: TRBJ2-1
CDR3aa: CASSGGTGWHEQFF
CDR3nt: TGTGCCAGCAGCGGGGGGACAGGGTGGCATGAGCAGTTCTTC

v_gene: TRBV6-1
abundance: NA
d_gene: NA
j_gene: TRBJ1-2
CDR3aa: CASSAEYYGYTF
CDR3nt: TGTGCCAGCAGTGCTGAGTACTATGGCTACACCTTC

v_gene: TRBV7-8
abundance: NA
d_gene: NA
j_gene: TRBJ2-7
CDR3aa: CASSSITRRVYYEQYF
CDR3nt: TGTGCCAGCAGCTCCATTACCAGACGGGTCTACTACGAGCAGTACTTC

v_gene: TRBV20-1
abundance: NA
d_gene: NA
j_gene: TRBJ2-5
CDR3aa: CSAGVETQYF
CDR3nt: TGCAGTGCGGGAGTCGAGACCCAGTACTTC

v_gene: TRBV14
abundance: NA
d_gene: NA
j_gene: TRBJ1-1
CDR3aa: CASSLNRGTEAFF
CDR3nt: TGTGCCAGCAGCCTTAACCGGGGAACTGAAGCTTTCTTT

v_gene: TRBV30
abundance: NA
d_gene: NA
j_gene: TRBJ2-7
CDR3aa: CSWRGGAYEQYF
CDR3nt: TGTTCCTGGAGGGGGGGGGCCTACGAGCAGTACTTC

v_gene: TRBV5-4
abundance: few
d_gene: TRBD2
j_gene: TRBJ2-5
CDR3aa: CASSARLAYETQYF
CDR3nt: TGTGCCAGCAGCGCCAGACTAGCGTACGAGACCCAGTACTTC

v_gene: TRBV10-3
abundance: NA
d_gene: NA
j_gene: TRBJ2-5
CDR3aa: CAISDPQETQYF
CDR3nt: TGTGCCATCAGTGACCCTCAAGAGACCCAGTACTTC

v_gene: TRBV5-5
abundance: NA
d_gene: NA
j_gene: TRBJ1-1
CDR3aa: CASSLEKGWTEAFF
CDR3nt: TGTGCCAGCAGCTTAGAAAAGGGGTGGACTGAAGCTTTCTTT

v_gene: TRBV2
abundance: few
d_gene: TRBD2
j_gene: TRBJ2-3
CDR3aa: CASSERGLAGPFSTDTQYF
CDR3nt: TGTGCCAGCAGTGAAAGGGGACTAGCGGGCCCTTTTTCCACAGATACGCAGTATTTT

v_gene: TRBV10-3
abundance: NA
d_gene: TRBD1
j_gene: TRBJ2-4
CDR3aa: CAISEDRGVSDGAKNIQYF
CDR3nt: TGTGCCATCAGTGAGGACAGGGGGGTCTCAGATGGAGCCAAAAACATTCAGTACTTC

v_gene: TRBV7-9
abundance: few
d_gene: TRBD1
j_gene: TRBJ1-4
CDR3aa: CASTDRVDEKLFF
CDR3nt: TGTGCCAGCACGGACAGGGTGGATGAAAAACTGTTTTTT

v_gene: TRBV2
abundance: NA
d_gene: NA
j_gene: TRBJ2-7
CDR3aa: CASQGYLGGEQYF
CDR3nt: TGTGCCAGCCAGGGGTATCTCGGCGGCGAGCAGTACTTC

v_gene: TRBV9
abundance: once
d_gene: NA
j_gene: TRBJ1-1
CDR3aa: CASSVGGDLDTEAFF
CDR3nt: TGTGCCAGCAGCGTTGGGGGGGACCTCGACACTGAAGCTTTCTTT

v_gene: TRBV5-1
abundance: NA
d_gene: TRBD1
j_gene: TRBJ1-1
CDR3aa: CASSLQGQGEQAFF
CDR3nt: TGCGCCAGCAGCTTGCAGGGACAGGGTGAACAAGCTTTCTTT

v_gene: TRBV9
abundance: NA
d_gene: NA
j_gene: TRBJ2-3
CDR3aa: CASRPDLGGRTDTQYF
CDR3nt: TGTGCCAGCAGACCGGATCTGGGGGGACGCACAGATACGCAGTATTTT

v_gene: TRBV5-6
abundance: NA
d_gene: TRBD1
j_gene: TRBJ1-6
CDR3aa: CASSPRGSLETSPLHF
CDR3nt: TGTGCCAGCAGCCCCAGGGGGAGTTTAGAGACTTCACCCCTCCACTTT

v_gene: TRBV5-1
abundance: few
d_gene: TRBD1
j_gene: TRBJ1-4
CDR3aa: CASSLVPSTGVNEKLFF
CDR3nt: TGCGCCAGCAGCTTGGTACCCTCGACAGGGGTTAATGAAAAACTGTTTTTT

v_gene: TRBV7-9
abundance: once
d_gene: NA
j_gene: TRBJ2-7
CDR3aa: CSSSELLLRDEQYF
CDR3nt: TGTTCCAGCAGCGAACTCCTGCTCCGGGACGAGCAGTACTTC

v_gene: TRBV27
abundance: NA
d_gene: TRBD1
j_gene: TRBJ1-6
CDR3aa: CASSSPRTGGYNSPLHF
CDR3nt: TGTGCCAGCAGTTCTCCTCGGACAGGGGGCTATAATTCACCCCTCCACTTT

v_gene: TRBV9
abundance: NA
d_gene: TRBD1
j_gene: TRBJ1-1
CDR3aa: CASSRDRVNTEAFF
CDR3nt: TGTGCCAGCAGCAGGGACAGGGTGAACACTGAAGCTTTCTTT

v_gene: TRBV5-5
abundance: NA
d_gene: TRBD1
j_gene: TRBJ2-2
CDR3aa: CASSPGQVNTGELFF
CDR3nt: TGTGCCAGCAGCCCAGGACAGGTGAACACCGGGGAGCTGTTTTTT

v_gene: TRBV6-4
abundance: NA
d_gene: TRBD2
j_gene: TRBJ2-1
CDR3aa: CASSRTSGGRGYNEQFF
CDR3nt: TGTGCCAGCAGTCGGACTAGCGGGGGCCGGGGCTACAATGAGCAGTTCTTC

v_gene: TRBV30
abundance: NA
d_gene: TRBD1
j_gene: TRBJ1-4
CDR3aa: CAWGAGGLEKLFF
CDR3nt: TGTGCCTGGGGGGCAGGGGGCCTAGAAAAACTGTTTTTT

v_gene: TRBV6-1
abundance: few
d_gene: NA
j_gene: TRBJ1-1
CDR3aa: CASSYTVLEAFF
CDR3nt: TGTGCCAGCAGTTATACAGTGCTTGAAGCTTTCTTT

v_gene: TRBV4-2
abundance: once
d_gene: NA
j_gene: TRBJ1-2
CDR3aa: CASSQERGVRDGYTF
CDR3nt: TGTGCCAGCAGCCAAGAACGGGGGGTCCGGGATGGCTACACCTTC

v_gene: TRBV5-1
abundance: NA
d_gene: NA
j_gene: TRBJ2-2
CDR3aa: CASSGTQNTGELFF
CDR3nt: TGCGCCAGCAGCGGGACTCAGAACACCGGGGAGCTGTTTTTT

v_gene: TRBV28
abundance: NA
d_gene: TRBD1
j_gene: TRBJ1-2
CDR3aa: CASSFTGGRSGYTF
CDR3nt: TGTGCCAGCAGTTTCACAGGGGGCCGGTCCGGCTACACCTTC

v_gene: TRBV5-1
abundance: NA
d_gene: NA
j_gene: TRBJ1-3
CDR3aa: CASSLTAFWGNTIYF
CDR3nt: TGCGCCAGCAGCTTAACTGCGTTTTGGGGAAACACCATATATTTT

v_gene: TRBV5-4
abundance: NA
d_gene: NA
j_gene: TRBJ2-7
CDR3aa: CASSLEQSYEQYF
CDR3nt: TGTGCCAGCAGCTTGGAACAGTCCTACGAGCAGTACTTC

v_gene: TRBV19
abundance: NA
d_gene: NA
j_gene: TRBJ2-2
CDR3aa: CASTRYQGSTGELFF
CDR3nt: TGTGCCAGTACCCGTTATCAGGGATCCACCGGGGAGCTGTTTTTT

v_gene: TRBV19
abundance: NA
d_gene: TRBD1
j_gene: TRBJ1-2
CDR3aa: CASRWRDSGNYGYTF
CDR3nt: TGTGCCAGTAGATGGAGGGACAGTGGCAACTATGGCTACACCTTC

v_gene: TRBV6-5
abundance: NA
d_gene: TRBD1
j_gene: TRBJ1-2
CDR3aa: CASKPSGQNVYGYTF
CDR3nt: TGTGCCAGCAAACCCTCGGGACAGAACGTCTATGGCTACACCTTC

v_gene: TRBV9
abundance: few
d_gene: NA
j_gene: TRBJ2-7
CDR3aa: CASSVDGDYEQYF
CDR3nt: TGTGCCAGCAGCGTAGACGGAGACTACGAGCAGTACTTC

v_gene: TRBV4-1
abundance: NA
d_gene: NA
j_gene: TRBJ1-3
CDR3aa: CASSQVAGTGTSGNTIYF
CDR3nt: TGCGCCAGCAGCCAAGTAGCGGGCACAGGGACCTCTGGAAACACCATATATTTT

v_gene: TRBV5-6
abundance: NA
d_gene: NA
j_gene: TRBJ1-5
CDR3aa: CASSTYDHPQHF
CDR3nt: TGTGCCAGCAGCACATACGATCACCCCCAGCATTTT

v_gene: TRBV6-5
abundance: once
d_gene: NA
j_gene: TRBJ1-1
CDR3aa: CASSYSWAMNTEAFF
CDR3nt: TGTGCCAGCAGTTACTCTTGGGCCATGAACACTGAAGCTTTCTTT